This T cell receptor (beta chain) stems from a study of T cells after yellow fever vaccination. For the study at large: Fractions with few cells were prepared using SMART-Seq v4 Ultra Low Input. Study conclusions and caveats: The presence of abundant clonotypes contaminating from the bulk population was possible in FACS-sorted repertoires. Post-booster repertoires contained most primary-vaccination clones again (roughly 95% CD4, over 70% CD8). CD4 and CD8 compartments shared a small share of clonotypes, likely from convergent recombination.

TCRdb fed the 5' RACE reads into MiXCR, producing one record per CDR3 protein. The repertoire holds roughly 300,000 distinct CDR3 sequences, with 7% to 10% as singletons. This clonotype appeared a few times. Its antigen is not identified. The CDR3 sequence is 12 residues long. The V end lost 5 bases, the J end lost 11 bases, and 15 bases lay between the germline ends. Germline V gene sequence: CDR1 MNHNY, CDR2 SVGAGI (reference sequence). The source material was PBMCs, sampled 35 to 50 days after the first yellow fever vaccination. The gene calls are TRBV6-6 and TRBJ1-1; D not certain. The source of this sequence is a man younger than 30 who received the YFV17D yellow fever vaccine. This CDR3 is CASSPVSSPAFF. CDR3 coding DNA: TGTGCCAGCAGTCCGGTCTCCTCACCCGCTTTCTTT.